Listed below are T cell receptor beta chains from one sample, sequenced in a study of blood T cell repertoires in COVID-19. Measured with immunoSEQ multiplex PCR; TCRdb has only the in-frame clones, and not every one. The repertoire holds some 130,000 clones, with under 95% as singletons. Sequenced input: peripheral blood. The receptor set was obtained from a man between 60 and 75 years old with COVID-19, enrolled during active disease. Both conserved end residues are part of each CDR3. Each record gives: V gene, D gene, J gene, clone size, CDR3 protein, CDR3 DNA. D genes are given only for firm matches. Rows may omit the clone size; those that give it use once, few, many or a size class.

TRBV19	TRBD2	TRBJ2-1	NA	CASSPNLRIPGLAGENEQFF	TGTGCCAGTAGTCCAAATCTCAGGATACCGGGACTAGCGGGAGAAAATGAGCAGTTCTTC
TRBV11-3	NA	TRBJ1-1	NA	CASSYAGNTEAFF	TGTGCCAGCAGCTATGCAGGGAACACTGAAGCTTTCTTT
TRBV25-1	NA	TRBJ1-6	NA	CATSGREASPLHF	TGTGCCACCTCCGGCAGGGAGGCTTCACCCCTCCACTTT
TRBV29-1	NA	TRBJ2-5	NA	CSVELGQQETQYF	TGCAGCGTTGAATTGGGGCAGCAAGAGACCCAGTACTTC
TRBV11-2	NA	TRBJ2-1	few	CASTLTGSSSYNEQFF	TGTGCCAGCACCCTCACGGGGTCCAGCTCCTACAATGAGCAGTTCTTC
TRBV27	TRBD1	TRBJ1-5	NA	CASILPGQRRPQHF	TGTGCCAGCATCTTGCCGGGACAGCGAAGGCCCCAGCATTTT
TRBV7-8	TRBD1	TRBJ1-2	NA	CASSQGQGSYGYTF	TGTGCCAGCAGCCAGGGACAGGGAAGCTATGGCTACACCTTC
TRBV24-1	NA	TRBJ2-6	once	CATSDAGGQGANVLTF	TGTGCCACCAGTGATGCAGGAGGGCAAGGGGCCAACGTCCTGACTTTC
TRBV5-1	TRBD2	TRBJ2-2	NA	CASSLEAGGSAGELFF	TGCGCCAGCAGCTTGGAGGCGGGAGGGTCTGCCGGGGAGCTGTTTTTT
TRBV28	TRBD1	TRBJ1-1	NA	CASSLYRDRGFHTEAFF	TGTGCCAGCAGTTTATACCGGGACAGGGGCTTCCACACTGAAGCTTTCTTT
TRBV6-5	TRBD1	TRBJ1-1	NA	CASSYRGRENTEAFF	TGTGCCAGCAGTTACAGGGGGCGCGAGAACACTGAAGCTTTCTTT
TRBV7-3	TRBD2	TRBJ2-4	NA	CASSLTGTSGSRQYF	TGTGCCAGCAGCTTAACCGGGACTAGCGGGAGCAGGCAGTACTTC
TRBV27	TRBD1	TRBJ1-5	NA	CASKRQGGYSNQPQHF	TGTGCCAGCAAACGACAGGGTGGGTATAGCAATCAGCCCCAGCATTTT
TRBV7-9	TRBD1	TRBJ1-6	NA	CASSLDRDNSPLHF	TGTGCCAGCAGCCTGGACAGGGATAATTCACCCCTCCACTTT
TRBV18	NA	TRBJ1-5	NA	CASSPEEVSNQPQHF	TGTGCCAGCTCACCAGAGGAGGTTAGCAATCAGCCCCAGCATTTT
TRBV3-1/TRBV3-2	TRBD2	TRBJ2-7	NA	CASSQEGEGYHEQYF	TGTGCCAGCAGCCAAGAGGGGGAGGGCTACCACGAGCAGTACTTC
TRBV3-1/TRBV3-2	NA	TRBJ2-7	NA	CASSRKRNYEQYF	TGTGCCAGCAGCCGCAAGCGTAACTACGAGCAGTACTTC
TRBV30	NA	TRBJ2-4	NA	CAWRETGLGGNIQYF	TGTGCCTGGAGGGAAACAGGTTTGGGAGGAAACATTCAGTACTTC
TRBV5-6	NA	TRBJ2-3	NA	CASSLNQDNTDTQYF	TGTGCCAGCAGCTTGAACCAGGACAATACAGATACGCAGTATTTT
TRBV24-1	NA	TRBJ2-1	NA	CATSASGPSYNEQFF	TGTGCCACCAGTGCCTCTGGGCCCTCCTACAATGAGCAGTTCTTC
TRBV4-1	TRBD2	TRBJ2-7	NA	CASSPAGLAGIEQYF	TGCGCCAGCAGCCCGGCGGGACTAGCGGGAATCGAGCAGTACTTC
TRBV5-1	TRBD2	TRBJ2-1	NA	CASSLDPAGGENEQFF	TGCGCCAGCAGCTTGGATCCAGCGGGAGGGGAAAATGAGCAGTTCTTC
TRBV4-3	TRBD1	TRBJ1-5	NA	CASSPGTGGLQPQHF	TGCGCCAGCAGCCCTGGGACAGGGGGCCTTCAGCCCCAGCATTTT
TRBV3-1/TRBV3-2	NA	TRBJ2-2	NA	CASSQDAAGPSTGELFF	TGTGCCAGCAGCCAAGATGCGGCGGGACCCTCCACCGGGGAGCTGTTTTTT
TRBV19	TRBD1	TRBJ1-2	NA	CASSPDQGANYGYTF	TGTGCCAGTAGTCCGGACCAGGGGGCTAACTATGGCTACACCTTC
TRBV6-5	NA	TRBJ1-2	NA	CASNYGGGALSGYTF	TGTGCCAGCAATTACGGGGGGGGCGCTTTGTCGGGCTACACCTTC
TRBV5-1	NA	TRBJ1-3	NA	CASSEQQGSGNTIYF	TGCGCCAGCAGCGAACAACAGGGCTCTGGAAACACCATATATTTT
TRBV9	NA	TRBJ1-5	NA	CASSGDSVNQPQHF	TGTGCCAGCAGCGGCGACAGCGTCAATCAGCCCCAGCATTTT
TRBV27	NA	TRBJ2-7	NA	CASSSLRVHEQYF	TGTGCCAGCAGTTCCCTCAGGGTCCACGAGCAGTACTTC
TRBV5-4	NA	TRBJ2-3	NA	CASSPDRASSTDTQYF	TGTGCCAGCAGTCCTGACAGAGCTTCTAGCACAGATACGCAGTATTTT
TRBV27	NA	TRBJ2-2	once	CASSLNGPNTGELFF	TGTGCCAGCAGTTTAAACGGTCCGAACACCGGGGAGCTGTTTTTT
TRBV9	TRBD2	TRBJ2-1	NA	CASSVGLAGRYEQFF	TGTGCCAGCAGCGTAGGTTTAGCGGGGAGGTATGAGCAGTTCTTC
TRBV7-2	NA	TRBJ2-7	once	CASSIPAKTPSSYEQYF	TGTGCCAGCAGCATACCCGCGAAGACTCCTAGCTCCTACGAGCAGTACTTC
TRBV7-2	NA	TRBJ2-7	NA	CASSLGGPYEQYF	TGTGCCAGCAGCTTAGGTGGGCCCTACGAGCAGTACTTC
TRBV5-4	NA	TRBJ1-4	NA	CASSLKQGREKLFF	TGTGCCAGCAGCTTGAAACAGGGACGTGAAAAACTGTTTTTT
TRBV7-9	NA	TRBJ1-2	NA	CASSLAPGYGYTF	TGTGCCAGCAGCTTAGCGCCCGGCTATGGCTACACCTTC
TRBV19	NA	TRBJ2-2	once	CASSTPAGELFF	TGTGCCAGTAGTACCCCGGCCGGGGAGCTGTTTTTT
TRBV11-2	NA	TRBJ2-1	NA	CASSLVSAYNEQFF	TGTGCCAGCAGCTTAGTTTCTGCCTACAATGAGCAGTTCTTC
TRBV5-1	TRBD1	TRBJ1-4	NA	CASSSTGGAGEEKLFF	TGCGCCAGCAGCTCGACAGGGGGCGCCGGGGAGGAAAAACTGTTTTTT
TRBV5-1	TRBD1	TRBJ1-2	NA	CASSLDQGAAGYTF	TGCGCCAGCAGCTTGGACCAGGGGGCGGCAGGCTACACCTTC
TRBV5-5	TRBD1	TRBJ1-6	NA	CASSFRDSDNSPLHF	TGTGCCAGCAGCTTTCGGGACAGCGATAATTCACCCCTCCACTTT
TRBV6-5	NA	TRBJ2-2	NA	CASSSGDTGELFF	TGTGCCAGCAGTTCCGGGGACACCGGGGAGCTGTTTTTT
TRBV11-3	TRBD2	TRBJ2-3	NA	CASSLTSGRYTDTQYF	TGTGCCAGCAGCTTAACTAGCGGGAGGTATACAGATACGCAGTATTTT
TRBV7-3	NA	TRBJ1-2	NA	CASSLTTGGGYTF	TGTGCCAGCAGCCTTACGACAGGAGGTGGCTACACCTTC
TRBV13	NA	TRBJ2-7	NA	CASSYKGRSYEQYF	TGTGCCAGCAGCTACAAGGGGAGGAGCTACGAGCAGTACTTC
TRBV5-1	TRBD1	TRBJ2-1	NA	CASEPRSGTEYNEQFF	TGCGCCAGCGAACCCCGTTCCGGGACAGAGTACAATGAGCAGTTCTTC
TRBV2	NA	TRBJ1-2	NA	CASSSQGGGYTF	TGTGCCAGCAGTTCACAGGGTGGGGGCTACACCTTC
TRBV9	TRBD1	TRBJ1-2	NA	CASSVGLEGDRANYGYTF	TGTGCCAGCAGCGTAGGCTTGGAGGGGGACAGGGCTAACTATGGCTACACCTTC
TRBV6-2/TRBV6-3	NA	TRBJ1-1	NA	CASSYSVRSRALNTEAFF	TGTGCCAGCAGTTACTCGGTCAGGTCGAGAGCATTGAACACTGAAGCTTTCTTT
TRBV3-1/TRBV3-2	TRBD2	TRBJ2-5	NA	CASSQDLGLAGDETQYF	TGTGCCAGCAGCCAAGACCTGGGACTAGCGGGAGATGAGACCCAGTACTTC
TRBV9	TRBD1	TRBJ2-7	NA	CASSVGDRPYEQYF	TGTGCCAGCAGCGTAGGGGACAGACCCTACGAGCAGTACTTC
TRBV2	NA	TRBJ1-2	NA	CASSETGDGYTF	TGTGCCAGCAGTGAAACCGGGGATGGCTACACCTTC
TRBV11-3	TRBD1	TRBJ2-7	NA	CASSLVVSPGGSSYEQYF	TGTGCCAGCAGCTTAGTGGTCAGCCCAGGGGGAAGCTCCTACGAGCAGTACTTC
TRBV18	TRBD2	TRBJ2-5	once	CASSPSLASYQETQYF	TGTGCCAGCTCACCCTCACTAGCGTCGTACCAAGAGACCCAGTACTTC
TRBV11-2	TRBD2	TRBJ2-1	NA	CASSLDPIAGGRGNEQFF	TGTGCCAGCAGCTTAGATCCCATAGCGGGAGGGAGGGGGAATGAGCAGTTCTTC